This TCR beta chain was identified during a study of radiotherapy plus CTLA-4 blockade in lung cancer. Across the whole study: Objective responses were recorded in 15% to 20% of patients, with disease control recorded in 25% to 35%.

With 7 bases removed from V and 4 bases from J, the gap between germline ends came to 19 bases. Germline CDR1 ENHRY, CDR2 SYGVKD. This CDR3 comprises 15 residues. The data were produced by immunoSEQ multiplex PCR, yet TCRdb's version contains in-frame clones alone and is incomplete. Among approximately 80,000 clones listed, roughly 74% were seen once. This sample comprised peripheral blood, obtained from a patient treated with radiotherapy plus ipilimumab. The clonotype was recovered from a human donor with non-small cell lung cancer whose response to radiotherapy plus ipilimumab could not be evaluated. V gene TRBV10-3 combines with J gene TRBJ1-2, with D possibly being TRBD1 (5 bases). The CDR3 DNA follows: TGTGCCATCACCGGCCGAAAGGGGAGGGGCTATGGCTACACCTTC. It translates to CAITGRKGRGYGYTF.